This TCR beta chain was identified during a study of cytomegalovirus exposure and HLA in healthy donors. Vbeta (60) and Jbeta (13) primers were used in the PCR. Libraries were prepared by immunoSEQ multiplex PCR; TCRdb keeps only in-frame clonotypes and omits some of them. The table lists approximately 100,000 clones, 70% to 80% of them singletons. The CDR3 has 15 amino acids. Germline-derived CDR1 and CDR2 are SNHLY and FYNNEI. With 6 bases clipped from V and 5 bases from J, the junction kept 8 bases outside the gene matches. This chain joins TRBV2 and TRBJ1-1; 11 positions match TRBD1. The TCR sequence derives from a human donor in good health. The sequenced material came from PBMCs. CDR3 region: CASRMGQGGRTEAFF. In nucleotides, the CDR3 is TGTGCCAGCAGGATGGGACAGGGGGGTCGTACTGAAGCTTTCTTT.